This is a list of T cell receptor beta chains from one sample in a study of patients and donors after allogeneic stem cell transplantation. MiXCR was run by TCRdb on the RT-PCR reads, yielding one entry per CDR3 protein. In the table there are about 210,000 distinct CDR3 sequences, roughly 38% of which are singletons. Sample: blood, either unsorted or a sorted T cell fraction (not recorded which). The source is a human donor who was either an allogeneic HSCT recipient or a stem cell or donor lymphocyte infusion donor (not recorded which). It is not recorded whose cells these are; they may come from a transplant donor. Each CDR3 is given with its conserved first and last residue. The D gene is left open where the match is weak. Size values are once, few and many counts, or a class for expanded clones, and some rows have none.

j_gene | v_gene | d_gene | abundance | CDR3aa | CDR3nt
TRBJ1-6 | TRBV20-1 | NA | NA | CSNTPDFGSPLHF | TGCAGTAATACACCGGACTTCGGTTCACCCCTCCACTTT
TRBJ1-4 | TRBV27 | TRBD1 | NA | CASREFTGTGNEKLFF | TGTGCCAGCAGAGAATTTACCGGGACAGGGAATGAAAAACTGTTTTTT
TRBJ2-7 | TRBV27 | NA | once | CASRTGGPLHEQYF | TGTGCCAGCAGGACTGGTGGGCCCCTCCACGAGCAGTACTTC
TRBJ2-3 | TRBV6-5 | TRBD2 | NA | CASSQRGGLSTDTQYF | TGTGCCAGCAGTCAGCGCGGGGGGCTGAGCACAGATACGCAGTATTTT
TRBJ2-2 | TRBV20-1 | NA | NA | CSAKDTGELFF | TGCAGTGCTAAGGACACCGGGGAGCTGTTTTTT
TRBJ1-2 | TRBV5-5 | TRBD1 | NA | CASSQGTAIRYGYTF | TGTGCCAGCAGCCAAGGGACAGCCATCCGATATGGCTACACCTTC
TRBJ2-1 | TRBV3-1 | TRBD1 | NA | CASSQDPRTGEDNEQFF | TGTGCCAGCAGCCAAGATCCCCGGACAGGGGAGGACAATGAGCAGTTCTTC
TRBJ2-4 | TRBV3-1 | NA | NA | CASSQGAGAGWLAKNIQYF | TGTGCCAGCAGCCAAGGTGCCGGGGCAGGATGGCTAGCCAAAAACATTCAGTACTTC
TRBJ1-1 | TRBV20-1 | NA | many | CSAPYLQARTEAFF | TGCAGTGCTCCGTACCTACAGGCGCGCACTGAAGCTTTCTTT
TRBJ1-1 | TRBV6-1 | NA | NA | CASSYLTEAFF | TGTGCCAGCAGTTACCTAACTGAAGCTTTCTTT
TRBJ1-5 | TRBV5-6 | NA | NA | CASSLARNYQPQHF | TGTGCCAGCAGCTTAGCCAGGAATTATCAGCCCCAGCATTTT
TRBJ1-2 | TRBV12-3/TRBV12-4 | TRBD1 | few | CASSLAGGNGYTF | TGTGCCAGCAGTTTGGCAGGGGGCAATGGCTACACCTTC
TRBJ1-3 | TRBV5-1 | NA | few | CASSQTGPLSGNTIYF | TGCGCCAGCAGCCAAACCGGGCCGCTCTCTGGAAACACCATATATTTT
TRBJ2-5 | TRBV12-3/TRBV12-4 | NA | NA | CASSGGTETQYF | TGTGCCAGCAGTGGGGGCACAGAGACCCAGTACTTC
TRBJ1-5 | TRBV5-5 | NA | few | CASSAPGGIGNQPQHF | TGTGCCAGCAGCGCTCCCGGGGGGATTGGCAATCAGCCCCAGCATTTT
TRBJ1-2 | TRBV5-1 | NA | few | CASSLEAATNYGYTF | TGCGCCAGCAGCTTGGAAGCGGCGACTAACTATGGCTACACCTTC
TRBJ2-7 | TRBV5-1 | NA | few | CASSLDAGHHEQYF | TGCGCCAGCAGCTTGGACGCAGGGCACCACGAGCAGTACTTC
TRBJ1-5 | TRBV12-3/TRBV12-4 | NA | few | CASSTGGGPSQPQHF | TGTGCCAGCAGCACCGGCGGGGGGCCGAGTCAGCCCCAGCATTTT
TRBJ2-6 | TRBV6-2/TRBV6-3 | TRBD1 | NA | CASSSRGLYSGANVLTF | TGTGCCAGCAGTTCCAGGGGGCTATATTCTGGGGCCAACGTCCTGACTTTC
TRBJ2-2 | TRBV5-1 | TRBD2 | NA | CASSLAAGLDTGELFF | TGCGCCAGCAGCTTGGCCGCTGGACTAGACACCGGGGAGCTGTTTTTT
TRBJ2-3 | TRBV15 | NA | few | CATSREIGAADTQYF | TGTGCCACCAGCAGAGAGATAGGTGCCGCAGATACGCAGTATTTT
TRBJ1-3 | TRBV4-2 | NA | few | CASSQDPRGNTIYF | TGTGCCAGCAGCCAAGATCCCCGGGGAAACACCATATATTTT
TRBJ2-3 | TRBV6-1 | NA | few | CASTRVRISTDTQYF | TGTGCCAGCACCCGAGTGAGGATTAGCACAGATACGCAGTATTTT
TRBJ2-1 | TRBV20-1 | TRBD2 | NA | CSANRGGVWEQFF | TGCAGTGCTAATCGCGGGGGAGTGTGGGAGCAGTTCTTC
TRBJ1-1 | TRBV4-3 | TRBD1 | NA | CASSPQGAGNTEAFF | TGCGCCAGCAGCCCCCAGGGGGCGGGGAACACTGAAGCTTTCTTT
TRBJ1-5 | TRBV20-1 | TRBD1 | few | CSARGTAHQPQHF | TGCAGTGCTCGCGGGACAGCTCATCAGCCCCAGCATTTT
TRBJ1-5 | TRBV5-5 | TRBD1 | NA | CASSSAQGYSNQPQHF | TGTGCCAGCAGCTCGGCACAGGGGTATAGCAATCAGCCCCAGCATTTT
TRBJ2-4 | TRBV29-1 | TRBD2 | NA | CSVAGGSAKNIQYF | TGCAGCGTGGCGGGAGGATCCGCCAAAAACATTCAGTACTTC
TRBJ1-2 | TRBV7-3 | TRBD1 | NA | CASSLTETGVYGYTF | TGTGCCAGCAGCTTAACGGAGACAGGGGTATATGGCTACACCTTC
TRBJ1-1 | TRBV29-1 | NA | NA | CSVRGQSNTEAFF | TGCAGCGTTCGCGGACAGTCGAACACTGAAGCTTTCTTT